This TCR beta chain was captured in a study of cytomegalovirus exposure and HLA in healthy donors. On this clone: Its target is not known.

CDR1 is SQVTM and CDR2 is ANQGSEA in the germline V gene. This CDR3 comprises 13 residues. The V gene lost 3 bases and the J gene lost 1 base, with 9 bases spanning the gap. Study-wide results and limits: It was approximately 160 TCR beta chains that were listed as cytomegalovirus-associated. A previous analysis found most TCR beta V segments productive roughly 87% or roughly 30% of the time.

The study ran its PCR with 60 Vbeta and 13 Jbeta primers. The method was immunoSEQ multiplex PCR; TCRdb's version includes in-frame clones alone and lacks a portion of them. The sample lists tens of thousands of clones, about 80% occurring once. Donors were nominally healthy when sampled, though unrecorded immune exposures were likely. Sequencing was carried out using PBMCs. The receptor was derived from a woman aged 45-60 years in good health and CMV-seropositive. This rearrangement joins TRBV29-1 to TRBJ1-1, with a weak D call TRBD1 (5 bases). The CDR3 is CSVEAGQNTEAFF. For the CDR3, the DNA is TGCAGCGTTGAGGCAGGGCAGAACACTGAAGCTTTCTTT.